This T cell receptor beta chain was documented in a study of molecular identifiers for immune sequencing clone quantification. This clonotype has more than one count but fewer than ten. As yet, its antigen is unknown. General study points: Clones that had above 20 RNA copies took up over 98% of effector molecules but under 1% in naive cells.

The CDR3 covers 17 residues. The ends were cut back, 5 bases at V and 0 bases at J, with 19 bases in the middle. MiXCR, run by TCRdb on the PCR reads, gives a single entry per CDR3 protein. The data show a few hundred thousand distinct CDR3 sequences, roughly a quarter seen once. The material sequenced was naive CD8+ T cells from blood, with Jurkat cell RNA spiked in. Subset: FACS-sorted CD8+CD4-CCR7+CD45RA+ naive T cells. The clonotype was recovered from a human donor in good health. Some libraries in this study had Jurkat cell RNA spiked in. J is TRBJ1-1 and V is TRBV12-3 or TRBV12-4, with D possibly being TRBD1 (5 bases). The CDR3: CASSRSFQGYMNTEAFF. CDR3 coding DNA: TGTGCCAGCAGTAGAAGTTTTCAGGGTTACATGAACACTGAAGCTTTCTTT.